Below, one TCR beta chain is given with its context. Its target is unknown. This may stem from a read error, because a much larger clone lies one nucleotide away. The data are from a study of T cell repertoires in cytomegalovirus infection. Overall study: CMV epitopes in the study were HLA-C-restricted (recently identified) and HLA-B-restricted (well studied). The public TCR beta signatures pointed to both CMV infection and matching HLA type. Overall study findings and caveats: The study identified carriers of CMV plus the relevant HLA from cumulative public TCR beta family frequency. Clonotype analysis showed dominance of the ex vivo response by HLA-C-restricted CMV-specific TCR beta clonotypes.

The CDR3 has 13 residues. From germline, CDR1 is SGHVS and CDR2 FNYEAQ. TCRdb analysed the reads with MiXCR anew, one entry per CDR3 protein. This sample yields fewer than 1,000,000 distinct CDR3 sequences, of which roughly 30% are seen a single time; around 15% belongs to the top ten. This clonotype originated in a human donor in good health (CMV status not recorded). Some clones in this sample may be carry-over from other donors' samples. Source: cultured CD8+ T cells from PBMCs, taken from culture after CMV antigen stimulation. The chain links TRBV7-6 to TRBJ1-1; the D is unclear. CDR3 in DNA: TGTGTCAGCACCGGACGGAAGGTCGAGGAAGCTTTCTTT. Its translation: CVSTGRKVEEAFF.